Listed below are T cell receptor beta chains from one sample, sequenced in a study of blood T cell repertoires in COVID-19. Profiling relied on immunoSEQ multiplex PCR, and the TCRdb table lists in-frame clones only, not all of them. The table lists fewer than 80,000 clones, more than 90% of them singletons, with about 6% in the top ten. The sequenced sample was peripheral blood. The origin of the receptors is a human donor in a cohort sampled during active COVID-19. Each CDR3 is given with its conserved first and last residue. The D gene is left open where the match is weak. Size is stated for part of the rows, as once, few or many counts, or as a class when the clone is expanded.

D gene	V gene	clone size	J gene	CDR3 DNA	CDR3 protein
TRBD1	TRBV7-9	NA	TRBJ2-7	TGTGCCAGCAGCTTAAACAGGGGCCCCAACGAGCAGTACTTC	CASSLNRGPNEQYF
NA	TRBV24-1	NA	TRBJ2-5	TGTGCCACCAGTGATGCGTACCAAGAGACCCAGTACTTC	CATSDAYQETQYF
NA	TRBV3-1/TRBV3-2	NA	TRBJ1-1	TGTGCCAGCAGCCAACACACAGCCTTCCCGAACACTGAAGCTTTCTTT	CASSQHTAFPNTEAFF
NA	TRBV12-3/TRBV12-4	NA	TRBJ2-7	TGTGCCAGCAGTATTCGCTCTAGGTACGAGCAGTACTTC	CASSIRSRYEQYF
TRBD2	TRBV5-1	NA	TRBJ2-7	TGCGCCAGCAGCTTGATCGGGGGGGCCTCCTACGAGCAGTACTTC	CASSLIGGASYEQYF
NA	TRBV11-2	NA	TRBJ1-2	TGTGCCAGCAGCTTCACAGGGTCTGGCTATGGCTACACCTTC	CASSFTGSGYGYTF
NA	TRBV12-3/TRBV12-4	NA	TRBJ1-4	TGTGCCAGCAGGGTAGGGGTTAATGAAAAACTGTTTTTT	CASRVGVNEKLFF
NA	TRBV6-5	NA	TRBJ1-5	TGTGCCAGCGCCCTCACGGGCCGGGGGGAGCCCCAGCATTTT	CASALTGRGEPQHF
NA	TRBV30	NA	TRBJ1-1	TGTGCCTTTCACAGGGTTGCTGAAGCTTTCTTT	CAFHRVAEAFF
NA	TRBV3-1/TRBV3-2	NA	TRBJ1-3	TGTGCCAGCAGCCAAGGGGGCCCGACAAACACCATATATTTT	CASSQGGPTNTIYF
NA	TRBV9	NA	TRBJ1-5	TGTGCCAGCAGCGCGAACAGCCCCAATCAGCCCCAGCATTTT	CASSANSPNQPQHF
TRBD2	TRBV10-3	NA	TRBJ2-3	TGTGCCATCAGTGCTAGTGTAGCGGGTACGCAGTATTTT	CAISASVAGTQYF
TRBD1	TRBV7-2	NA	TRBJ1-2	TGTGCCAGCAGCTTAGCGTGGACAGGGGGCCGGGGCTACACCTTC	CASSLAWTGGRGYTF
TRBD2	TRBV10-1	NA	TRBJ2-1	TGCGCCAGCAGAGCGGGGCGGGGCAATCCCTACAATGAGCAGTTCTTC	CASRAGRGNPYNEQFF
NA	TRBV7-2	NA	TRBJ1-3	TGTGCCAGCAGCTCAGGGCAGAACTCTGGAAACACCATATATTTT	CASSSGQNSGNTIYF
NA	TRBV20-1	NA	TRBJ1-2	TGCAGTGCTAGTCCGGGACTGGGTTTCGGGGGCTACACCTTC	CSASPGLGFGGYTF
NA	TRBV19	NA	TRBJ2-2	TGTGCCAGTAGTATAAATGAGTATACCGGGGAGCTGTTTTTT	CASSINEYTGELFF
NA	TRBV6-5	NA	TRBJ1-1	TGTGCCAGCCGGGACCCCGGGGGGACTGAAGCTTTCTTT	CASRDPGGTEAFF
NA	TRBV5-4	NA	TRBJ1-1	TGTGCCAGCAGCTCAACAAGGGACAAGGCTGAAGCTTTCTTT	CASSSTRDKAEAFF
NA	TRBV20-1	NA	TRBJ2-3	TGCAGTGCGTACCTAGGGGGTACGCAGTATTTT	CSAYLGGTQYF
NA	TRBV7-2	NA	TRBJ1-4	TGTGCCAGCAGCACAACAGATAATGAAAAACTGTTTTTT	CASSTTDNEKLFF
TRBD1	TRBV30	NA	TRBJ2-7	TGTGCCTGGAGTAGCAGGGGGATCTACGAGCAGTACTTC	CAWSSRGIYEQYF
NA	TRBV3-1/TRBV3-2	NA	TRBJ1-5	TGTGCCAGCAGCCATAACGGGAACAATCAGCCCCAGCATTTT	CASSHNGNNQPQHF
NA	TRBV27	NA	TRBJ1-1	TGTGCCAGCAGTCGATACGGCTGGGAGGGATCCACTGAAGCTTTCTTT	CASSRYGWEGSTEAFF
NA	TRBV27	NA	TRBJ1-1	TGTGCCAGCAGTTTCCCGGGAGGGCAAGCTTTCTTT	CASSFPGGQAFF
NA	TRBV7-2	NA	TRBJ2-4	TGTGCCAGCAGCTTAGATGGAAGGGGGGGTCGCAACGGTGAAAACATTCAGTACTTC	CASSLDGRGGRNGENIQYF
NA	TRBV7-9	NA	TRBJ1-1	TGTGCCAGCAGCTCAGTGAACACTGAAGCTTTCTTT	CASSSVNTEAFF
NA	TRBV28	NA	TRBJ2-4	TGTGCCAGCCGGGCGAGCCCAGGGGCCAAAAACATTCAGTACTTC	CASRASPGAKNIQYF
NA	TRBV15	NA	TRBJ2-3	TGTGCCACCAGCAGAGTGCGACAGTCCAGGGACACAGATACGCAGTATTTT	CATSRVRQSRDTDTQYF
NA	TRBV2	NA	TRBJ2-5	TGTGCCAGCAAATCTGGCTGGACACAAGAGACCCAGTACTTC	CASKSGWTQETQYF
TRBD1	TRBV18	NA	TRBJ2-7	TGTGCCAGCTCAGCCGGGACAGGGGGCACCTACGAGCAGTACTTC	CASSAGTGGTYEQYF
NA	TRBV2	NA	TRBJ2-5	TGTGCCAGCAGTGACTGGGCAGAGCAAGAGACCCAGTACTTC	CASSDWAEQETQYF
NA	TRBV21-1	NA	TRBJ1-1	TGTGCCAGATGGGGCAGGGCGGACGTCGACACTGAAGCTTTCTTT	CARWGRADVDTEAFF
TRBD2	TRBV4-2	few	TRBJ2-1	TGTGCCAGCAGCCAAGGCGCAGCGGGGTACAATGAGCAGTTCTTC	CASSQGAAGYNEQFF
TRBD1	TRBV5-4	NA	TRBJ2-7	TGTGCCAGCAGCTTAAGGGACAGAGGGTACGAGCAGTACTTC	CASSLRDRGYEQYF
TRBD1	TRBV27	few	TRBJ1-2	TGTGCCAGCAGTTTATATTGGGCAGGGGGCGACTATGGCTACACCTTC	CASSLYWAGGDYGYTF
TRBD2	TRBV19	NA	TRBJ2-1	TGTGCCACCTACGGACTAGCGGGGAGCTCCTACAATGAGCAGTTCTTC	CATYGLAGSSYNEQFF
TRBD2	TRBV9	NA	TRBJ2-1	TGTGCCAGCAGCGGACGACTAGCGGGGGGATACAATGAGCAGTTCTTC	CASSGRLAGGYNEQFF
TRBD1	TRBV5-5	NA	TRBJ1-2	TGTGCCAGCAGCCGGGACAGGGGGACCTATGGCTACACCTTC	CASSRDRGTYGYTF
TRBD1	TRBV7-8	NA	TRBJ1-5	TGTGCCAGCGCACAGGGGGGCTTTCAGCCCCAGCATTTT	CASAQGGFQPQHF
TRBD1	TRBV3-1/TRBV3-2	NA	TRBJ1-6	TGTGCCAGCAGGCGGACAGGGCGTTCACCCCTCCACTTT	CASRRTGRSPLHF
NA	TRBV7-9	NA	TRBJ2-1	TGTGCCAGCAGCCCCCGGGTGGATGAGCAGTTCTTC	CASSPRVDEQFF
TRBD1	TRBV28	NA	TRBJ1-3	TGTGCCAGCAGTCCCAAACGGACAGGAGGGGACACCATATATTTT	CASSPKRTGGDTIYF
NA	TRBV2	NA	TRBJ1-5	TGTGCCAGCAGTGAAACGGGGAACAATCAGCCCCAGCATTTT	CASSETGNNQPQHF
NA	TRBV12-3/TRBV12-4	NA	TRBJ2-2	TGTGCCAGCAGTTTAGGGCTTAGGGAGCTGTTTTTT	CASSLGLRELFF
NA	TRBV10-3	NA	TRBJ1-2	TGTGCCATCAGTGAGAAGGGGGTAATCAGTGGCTACACCTTC	CAISEKGVISGYTF
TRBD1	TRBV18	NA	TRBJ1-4	TGTGCCAGCTCCGGGACAGCAAATGAAAAACTGTTTTTT	CASSGTANEKLFF
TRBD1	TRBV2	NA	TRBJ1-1	TGTGCCAGCAGTCATGAGGGACAGGGACATGAAGCTTTCTTT	CASSHEGQGHEAFF
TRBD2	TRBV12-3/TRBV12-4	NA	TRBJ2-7	TGTGCCAGCAAGCGGGGGGGCGAGCAGTACTTC	CASKRGGEQYF
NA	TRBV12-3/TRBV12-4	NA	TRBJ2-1	TGTGCCAGCAGTTTAGCTCTCGGCGGCCTATTCTTC	CASSLALGGLFF
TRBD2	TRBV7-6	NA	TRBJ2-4	TGTGCCAGCAGCCCCTCACCGGGACTAGCGAGGCAATATAACAAAAACATTCAGTACTTC	CASSPSPGLARQYNKNIQYF
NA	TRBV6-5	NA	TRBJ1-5	TGTGCCAGCAGTTATGCACCGGGTAGCAATCAGCCCCAGCATTTT	CASSYAPGSNQPQHF